The source of this T cell receptor (beta chain) is a study of OX40 agonist ivuxolimab in advanced cancers. Study as a whole: Patients were treated with intravenous ivuxolimab, dosed at 0.01 to 10 mg/kg and infused every 2 weeks. A history of anti-PD-1, anti-PD-L1 or anti-CTLA-4 therapy was acceptable, and roughly 40% had some.

Sequenced by immunoSEQ multiplex PCR; TCRdb stores in-frame clones only, minus some. The table shows 100,000 to 150,000 clones, with 85% to 95% occurring only once. Study-level findings and limits: Specificity for antigen went undetermined in the expanded peripheral T cells. Expansion of clones was among the lowest in partial responders at 0.1-3.0 mg/kg.

With regard to this clone: Its antigen remains unidentified.

This specimen consisted of CD4+ or CD8+ T cells sorted from blood, obtained in a trial of the OX40 agonist ivuxolimab. The sequence was obtained from an adult with an advanced solid tumor such as melanoma, head and neck, liver or kidney cancer.

Here the CDR3 DNA reads TGTGCCAGCAGCTCCACTGAGCCAAGCGCCTATGGCTACACCTTC. As protein: CASSSTEPSAYGYTF. The V and J genes are TRBV7-8 and TRBJ1-2; D not certain. This CDR3 has 15 amino acids. Per the germline V gene, CDR1 is SGHVS and CDR2 is FQNEAQ. V lost 4 bases to trimming and J lost 4 bases, with 16 bases between them.